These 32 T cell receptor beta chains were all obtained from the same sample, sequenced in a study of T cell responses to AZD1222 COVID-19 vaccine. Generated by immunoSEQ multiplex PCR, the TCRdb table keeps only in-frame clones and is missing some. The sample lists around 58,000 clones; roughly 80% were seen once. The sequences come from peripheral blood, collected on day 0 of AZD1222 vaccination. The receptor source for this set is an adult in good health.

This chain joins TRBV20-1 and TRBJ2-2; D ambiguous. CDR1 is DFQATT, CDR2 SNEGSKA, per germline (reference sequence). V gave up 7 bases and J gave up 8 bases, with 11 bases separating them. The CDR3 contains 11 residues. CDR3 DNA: TGCAGTGTCTCCTGGAGAGGGGAGCTGTTTTTT. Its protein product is CSVSWRGELFF.

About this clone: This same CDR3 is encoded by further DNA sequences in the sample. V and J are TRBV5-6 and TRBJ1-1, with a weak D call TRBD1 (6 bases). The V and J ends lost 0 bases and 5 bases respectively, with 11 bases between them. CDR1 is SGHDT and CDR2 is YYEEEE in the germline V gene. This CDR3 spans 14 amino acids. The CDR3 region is CASSLGRGKTEAFF. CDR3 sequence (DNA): TGTGCCAGCAGCTTGGGAAGGGGGAAGACTGAAGCTTTCTTT. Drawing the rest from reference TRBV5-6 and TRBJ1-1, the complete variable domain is DAGVTQSPTHLIKTRGQQVTLRCSPKSGHDTVSWYQQALGQGPQFIFQYYEEEERQRGNFPDRFSGHQFPNYSSELNVNALLLGDSALYLCASSLGRGKTEAFFGQGTRLTVV.

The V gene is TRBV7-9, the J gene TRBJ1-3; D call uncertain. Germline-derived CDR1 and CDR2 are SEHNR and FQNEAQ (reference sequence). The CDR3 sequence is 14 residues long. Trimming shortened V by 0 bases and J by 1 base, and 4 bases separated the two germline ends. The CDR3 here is CASSLAQSGNTIYF. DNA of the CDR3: TGTGCCAGCAGCTTAGCACAATCTGGAAACACCATATATTTT. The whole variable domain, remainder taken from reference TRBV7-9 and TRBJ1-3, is DTGVSQNPRHKITKRGQNVTFRCDPISEHNRLYWYRQTLGQGPEFLTYFQNEAQLEKSRLLSDRFSAERPKGSFSTLEIQRTEQGDSAMYLCASSLAQSGNTIYFGEGSWLTVV.

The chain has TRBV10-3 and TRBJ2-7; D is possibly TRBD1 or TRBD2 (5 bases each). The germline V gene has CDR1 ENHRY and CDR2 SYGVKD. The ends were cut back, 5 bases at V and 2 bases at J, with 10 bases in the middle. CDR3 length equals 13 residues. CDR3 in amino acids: CAISFEGTYEQYF. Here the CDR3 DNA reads TGTGCCATCAGTTTTGAGGGGACCTACGAGCAGTACTTC.

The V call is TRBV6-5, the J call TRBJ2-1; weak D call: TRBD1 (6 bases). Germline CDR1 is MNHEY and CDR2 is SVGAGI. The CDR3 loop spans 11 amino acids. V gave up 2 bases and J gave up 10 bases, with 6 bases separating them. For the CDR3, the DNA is TGTGCCAGCAGTTACGGGACAGAGCAGTTCTTC. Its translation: CASSYGTEQFF.

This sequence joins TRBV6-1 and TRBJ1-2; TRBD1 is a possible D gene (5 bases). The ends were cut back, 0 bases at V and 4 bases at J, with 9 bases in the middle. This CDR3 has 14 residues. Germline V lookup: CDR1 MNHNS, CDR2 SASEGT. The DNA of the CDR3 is TGTGCCAGCAGTGAAGCCCAGGGCTCCTATGGCTACACCTTC. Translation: CASSEAQGSYGYTF.

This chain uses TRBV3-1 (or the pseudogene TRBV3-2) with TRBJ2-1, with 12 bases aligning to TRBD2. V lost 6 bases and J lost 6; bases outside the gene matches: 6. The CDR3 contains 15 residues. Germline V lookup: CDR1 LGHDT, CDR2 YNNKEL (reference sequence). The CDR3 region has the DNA TGTGCCAGCAGGCGACTAGCGGGAGCGGGCAATGAGCAGTTCTTC. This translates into CASRRLAGAGNEQFF.

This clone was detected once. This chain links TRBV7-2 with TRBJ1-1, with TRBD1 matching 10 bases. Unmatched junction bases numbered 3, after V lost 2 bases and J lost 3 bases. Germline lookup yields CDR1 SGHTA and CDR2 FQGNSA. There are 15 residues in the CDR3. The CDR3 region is CASSLIGTGDTEAFF. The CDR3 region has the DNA TGTGCCAGCAGCTTAATTGGGACAGGGGACACTGAAGCTTTCTTT.

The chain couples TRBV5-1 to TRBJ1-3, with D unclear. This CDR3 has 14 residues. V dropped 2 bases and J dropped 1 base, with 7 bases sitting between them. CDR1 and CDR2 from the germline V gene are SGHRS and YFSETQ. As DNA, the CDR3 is TGCGCCAGCAGCTTCTCTGCATCTGGAAACACCATATATTTT. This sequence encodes CASSFSASGNTIYF.

The CDR3: CASSAPGSQQFF. The CDR3 coding sequence is TGTGCCAGCAGTGCCCCAGGTTCCCAGCAGTTCTTC. The J gene is TRBJ2-1, the V gene TRBV27; unclear D gene. CDR3 size: 12 residues. The germline CDR1 and CDR2 sequences are MNHEY and SMNVEV (reference sequence). V gave up 5 bases and J gave up 11 bases, with 13 bases separating them.

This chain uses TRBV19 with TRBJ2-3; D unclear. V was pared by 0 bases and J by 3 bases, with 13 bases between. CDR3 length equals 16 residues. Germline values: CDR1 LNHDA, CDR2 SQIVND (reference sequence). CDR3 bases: TGTGCCAGTAGTATAGATCAAGGAGCGTGGACAGATACGCAGTATTTT. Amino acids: CASSIDQGAWTDTQYF.

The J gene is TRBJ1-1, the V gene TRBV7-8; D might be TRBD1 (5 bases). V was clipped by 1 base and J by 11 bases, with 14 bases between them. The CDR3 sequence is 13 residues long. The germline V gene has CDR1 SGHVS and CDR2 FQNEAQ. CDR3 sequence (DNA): TGTGCCAGCAGCTTAGTGCAGGGTGAGGTGGCTTTCTTT. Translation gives CASSLVQGEVAFF.

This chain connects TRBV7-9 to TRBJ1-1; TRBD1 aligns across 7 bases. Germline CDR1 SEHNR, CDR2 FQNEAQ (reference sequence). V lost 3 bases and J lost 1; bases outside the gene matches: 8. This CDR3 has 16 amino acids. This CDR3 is CASSLPAGTANTEAFF. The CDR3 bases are TGTGCCAGCAGCTTGCCCGCCGGGACAGCGAACACTGAAGCTTTCTTT.

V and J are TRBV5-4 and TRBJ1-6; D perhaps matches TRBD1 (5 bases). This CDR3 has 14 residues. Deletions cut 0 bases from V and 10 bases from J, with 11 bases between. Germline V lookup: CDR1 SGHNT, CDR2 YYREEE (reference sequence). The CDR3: CASSLGTSTSPLHF. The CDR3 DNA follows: TGTGCCAGCAGCTTGGGGACAAGTACATCACCCCTCCACTTT.

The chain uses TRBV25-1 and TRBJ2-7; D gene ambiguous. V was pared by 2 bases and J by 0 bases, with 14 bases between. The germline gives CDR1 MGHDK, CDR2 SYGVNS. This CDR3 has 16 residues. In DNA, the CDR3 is TGTGCCAGCAGTGAAGGTGCATCCCTACGCTCCTACGAGCAGTACTTC. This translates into CASSEGASLRSYEQYF.

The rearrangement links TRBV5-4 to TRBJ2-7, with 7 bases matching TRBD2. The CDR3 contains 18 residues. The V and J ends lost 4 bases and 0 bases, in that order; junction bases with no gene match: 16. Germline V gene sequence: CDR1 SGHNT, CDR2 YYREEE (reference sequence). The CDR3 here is CASSRRGGNSGVSYEQYF. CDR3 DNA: TGTGCCAGCAGCCGACGTGGGGGGAACAGCGGGGTCTCCTACGAGCAGTACTTC.

CDR3 DNA: TGTGCCAGCAGCCCTCAAGGGGCGCAGAATGGCTACACCTTC. The encoded protein is CASSPQGAQNGYTF. The chain is built from TRBV4-2 and TRBJ1-2; D possibly corresponds to TRBD1 (5 bases). Germline CDR1 reads LGHNA; CDR2 reads YNFKEQ. The V end lost 4 bases, the J end lost 6 bases, and 15 bases lay between the germline ends. This CDR3 has 14 residues.

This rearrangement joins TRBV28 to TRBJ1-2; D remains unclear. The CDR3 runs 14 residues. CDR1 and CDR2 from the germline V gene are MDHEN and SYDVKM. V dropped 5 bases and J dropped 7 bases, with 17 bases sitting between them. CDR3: CASSGFKVLGGYTF. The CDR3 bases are TGTGCCAGCAGTGGGTTCAAGGTTCTGGGTGGCTACACCTTC.

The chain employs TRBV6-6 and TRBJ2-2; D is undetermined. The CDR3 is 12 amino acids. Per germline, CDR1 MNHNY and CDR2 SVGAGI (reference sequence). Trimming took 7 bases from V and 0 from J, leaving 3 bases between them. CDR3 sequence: CASKTNTGELFF. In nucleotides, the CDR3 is TGTGCCAGCAAAACGAACACCGGGGAGCTGTTTTTT.

In DNA, the CDR3 is TGTGCCAGCAGTGAAGCGCTTCCGGGGCTAGACGGTGAAAAACTGTTTTTT. It is translated as CASSEALPGLDGEKLFF. The rearrangement links TRBV2 to TRBJ1-4; D is perhaps TRBD1 (5 bases). There are 17 residues in the CDR3. In germline, CDR1 is SNHLY, CDR2 FYNNEI. V gave up 0 bases and J gave up 7 bases, with 18 bases separating them.

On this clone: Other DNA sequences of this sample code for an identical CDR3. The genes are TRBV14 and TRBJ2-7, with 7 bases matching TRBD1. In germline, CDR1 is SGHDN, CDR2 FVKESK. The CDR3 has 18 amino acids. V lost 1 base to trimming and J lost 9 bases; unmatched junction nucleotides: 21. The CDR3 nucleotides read TGTGCCAGCAGCCAAGTGAGGACAGGTTTTGTCACCCCCCATGGGCAGTACTTC. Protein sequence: CASSQVRTGFVTPHGQYF.

The CDR3 loop reads CASTTGANYGYTF. The CDR3 DNA sequence: TGTGCCAGCACCACGGGTGCTAACTATGGCTACACCTTC. This chain uses TRBV7-2 with TRBJ1-2; no clear D. In germline, CDR1 is SGHTA, CDR2 FQGNSA. V was clipped by 7 bases and J by 0 bases, with 9 bases between them. The CDR3 has 13 residues.

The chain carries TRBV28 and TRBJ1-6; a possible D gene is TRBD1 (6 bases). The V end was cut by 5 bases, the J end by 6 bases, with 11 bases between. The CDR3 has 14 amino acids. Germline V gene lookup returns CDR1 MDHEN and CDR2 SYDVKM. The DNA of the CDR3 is TGTGCCAGCAGTGGGGGGGCAGGTAATTCACCCCTCCACTTT. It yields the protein CASSGGAGNSPLHF.

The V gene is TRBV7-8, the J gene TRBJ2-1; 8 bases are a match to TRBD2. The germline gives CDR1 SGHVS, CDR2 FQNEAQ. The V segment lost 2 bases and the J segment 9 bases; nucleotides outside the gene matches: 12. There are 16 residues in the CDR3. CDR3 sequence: CASSLLAGGSPPEQFF. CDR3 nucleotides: TGTGCCAGCAGCTTACTCGCGGGAGGTTCCCCCCCTGAGCAGTTCTTC.

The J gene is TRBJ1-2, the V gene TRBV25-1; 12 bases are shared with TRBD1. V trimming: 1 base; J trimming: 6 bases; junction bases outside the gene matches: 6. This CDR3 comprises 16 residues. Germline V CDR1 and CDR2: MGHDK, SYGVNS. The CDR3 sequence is CASSELGTGGANGYTF. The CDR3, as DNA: TGTGCCAGCAGTGAATTAGGGACAGGGGGCGCGAATGGCTACACCTTC.

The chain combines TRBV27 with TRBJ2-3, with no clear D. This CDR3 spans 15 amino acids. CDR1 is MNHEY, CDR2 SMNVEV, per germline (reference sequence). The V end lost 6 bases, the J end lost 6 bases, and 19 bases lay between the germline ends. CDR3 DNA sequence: TGTGCCAGCAGCCCCCAGGTGGCCTCCCGCGATACGCAGTATTTT. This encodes CASSPQVASRDTQYF.

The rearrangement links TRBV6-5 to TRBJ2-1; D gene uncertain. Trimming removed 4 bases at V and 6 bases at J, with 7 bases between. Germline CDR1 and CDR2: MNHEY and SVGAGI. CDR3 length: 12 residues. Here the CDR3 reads CASSWGTNEQFF. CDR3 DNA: TGTGCCAGCAGTTGGGGAACCAATGAGCAGTTCTTC.

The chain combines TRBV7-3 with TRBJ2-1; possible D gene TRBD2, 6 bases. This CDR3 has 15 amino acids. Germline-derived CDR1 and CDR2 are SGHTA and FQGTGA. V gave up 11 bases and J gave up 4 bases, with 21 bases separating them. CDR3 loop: CASRRAAGRYNEQFF. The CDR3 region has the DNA TGTGCCTCCCGAAGGGCGGCGGGGAGATACAATGAGCAGTTCTTC.

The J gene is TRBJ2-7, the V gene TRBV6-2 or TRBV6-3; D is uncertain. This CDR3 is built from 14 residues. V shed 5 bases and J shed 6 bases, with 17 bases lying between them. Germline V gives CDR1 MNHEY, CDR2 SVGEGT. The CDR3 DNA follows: TGTGCCAGCAGTCAGACTTTGTCCGGCGGCGAGCAGTACTTC. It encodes CASSQTLSGGEQYF.

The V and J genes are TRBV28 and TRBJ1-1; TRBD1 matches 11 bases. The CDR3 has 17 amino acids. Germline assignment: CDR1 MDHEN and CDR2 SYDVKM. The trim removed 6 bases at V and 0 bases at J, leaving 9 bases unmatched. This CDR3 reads CASRVGDRGRMNTEAFF. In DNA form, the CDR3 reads TGTGCCAGCAGGGTGGGGGACAGGGGGAGGATGAACACTGAAGCTTTCTTT.

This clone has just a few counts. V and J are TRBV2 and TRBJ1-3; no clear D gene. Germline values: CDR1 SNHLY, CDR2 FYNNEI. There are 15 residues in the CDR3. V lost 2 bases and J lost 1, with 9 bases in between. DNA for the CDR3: TGTGCCAGCAGTGAAAATTCCGGGTCTGGAAACACCATATATTTT. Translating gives CASSENSGSGNTIYF.

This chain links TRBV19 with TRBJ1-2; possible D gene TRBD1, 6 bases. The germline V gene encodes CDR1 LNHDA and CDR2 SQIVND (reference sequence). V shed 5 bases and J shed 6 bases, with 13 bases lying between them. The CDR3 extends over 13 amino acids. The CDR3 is CASSPARGDGYTF. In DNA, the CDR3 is TGTGCCAGTAGTCCAGCCAGGGGAGATGGCTACACCTTC. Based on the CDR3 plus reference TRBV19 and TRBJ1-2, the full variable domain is DGGITQSPKYLFRKEGQNVTLSCEQNLNHDAMYWYRQDPGQGLRLIYYSQIVNDFQKGDIAEGYSVSREKKESFPLTVTSAQKNPTAFYLCASSPARGDGYTFGSGTRLTVV.